This entry concerns a single T cell receptor beta chain. This entry belongs to a study of OX40 agonist ivuxolimab in advanced cancers. For the study at large: A male proportion of about 84% was recorded, with mean age approximately 56 years and range about 20 to 79.

TCRdb keeps only in-frame clones here, not all; method: immunoSEQ multiplex PCR. This table holds about 68,000 clones, about 84% found once. The junction had 4 bases not matched to a gene; V was cut back by 5 bases and J by 0 bases. From germline, CDR1 is MNHNY and CDR2 SVGAGI (reference sequence). The CDR3 is 15 residues long. The input for sequencing was CD4+ or CD8+ T cells sorted from blood, taken in a trial of the OX40 agonist ivuxolimab. This chain uses TRBV6-6 with TRBJ1-3, with 7 bases identical to TRBD1. The receptor comes from an adult with an advanced solid tumor such as melanoma, head and neck, liver or kidney cancer. CDR3 DNA sequence: TGTGCCAGCAGTGACAGGGAAAGCTCTGGAAACACCATATATTTT. Encoded protein: CASSDRESSGNTIYF.